This T cell receptor beta chain was profiled in a study of metastatic and nonmetastatic thyroid tumors. Regarding the study as a whole: As reported, TCR beta diversity in blood and tumor was significantly higher in malignant thyroid tumors than in benign nodules.

TCRdb re-analyzed the PCR reads using MiXCR. This sample carries roughly 15,000 clones, roughly 25% of them seen once, and the ten largest clones take about 20%. Per the germline V gene, CDR1 is SNHLY and CDR2 is FYNNEI. Trimming at V came to 7 bases and at J to 5 bases, leaving 14 bases not matched to a gene. The CDR3 consists of 15 residues. Thyroid surgery had not been preceded by any treatment in any patient. This clone showed up many times. Its antigen remains unidentified. The genes are TRBV2 and TRBJ2-7; 7 bases align to TRBD1. The TCR sequence derives from a female donor with papillary thyroid cancer or a benign thyroid nodule (not recorded which). Some clones in this sample may be carry-over from other donors' samples. The sequencing sample was made of tumor tissue. The CDR3 here is CASTSLRGGSDEQYF. CDR3 DNA sequence: TGTGCCAGCACATCGCTGAGAGGGGGCAGCGACGAGCAGTACTTC.